This is a list of T cell receptor beta chains from one sample in a study of shared clonotypes between healthy human individuals. Assay used: immunoSEQ multiplex PCR; TCRdb lists only in-frame clones, some missing. This table has more than 2 million clones, 90% to 95% appearing once. Specimen: naive CD4+ T cells sorted from blood. The source of these receptors is a man aged 18 to 35 in good health. The CDR3 runs from the conserved cysteine through the conserved F or W. A D gene is named only where the DNA matches it firmly. Rows may omit the clone size; those that give it use once, few, many or a size class.

J gene	D gene	CDR3 length	clone size	V gene	CDR3 protein	CDR3 DNA
TRBJ2-7	TRBD1	18	NA	TRBV30	CAWTQRGQGLEIVDEQYF	TGTGCCTGGACTCAAAGGGGGCAGGGCCTTGAAATCGTGGACGAGCAGTACTTC
TRBJ2-5	NA	13	NA	TRBV4-1	CASSLGNQETQYF	TGCGCCAGCAGCCTAGGGAACCAAGAGACCCAGTACTTC
TRBJ2-7	NA	14	NA	TRBV5-4	CASSPEAGSYEQYF	TGTGCCAGCAGCCCCGAGGCGGGATCCTACGAGCAGTACTTC
TRBJ2-5	NA	15	NA	TRBV2	CASSFSGTYQETQYF	TGTGCCAGCAGTTTTTCCGGGACATATCAAGAGACCCAGTACTTC
TRBJ1-1	NA	12	NA	TRBV14	CASSLGNTEAFF	TGTGCCAGCAGCCTCGGGAACACTGAAGCTTTCTTT
TRBJ2-5	NA	14	NA	TRBV5-6	CASSFEGGPETQYF	TGTGCCAGCAGCTTCGAGGGGGGGCCGGAGACCCAGTACTTC
TRBJ1-5	NA	13	NA	TRBV7-9	CASSRTTPGIQHF	TGTGCCAGCAGCCGTACCACCCCAGGTATCCAGCATTTT
TRBJ2-7	NA	15	NA	TRBV6-5	CASSYNMARSYEQYF	TGTGCCAGCAGTTATAATATGGCACGGTCCTACGAGCAGTACTTC
TRBJ2-1	TRBD1	15	NA	TRBV7-9	CASSPDRDAYNEQFF	TGTGCCAGCAGCCCTGACAGGGACGCCTACAATGAGCAGTTCTTC
TRBJ1-2	NA	13	NA	TRBV5-1	CASSPEPDYGYTF	TGCGCCAGCAGCCCTGAGCCCGACTATGGCTACACCTTC
TRBJ2-5	NA	13	NA	TRBV19	CASSNQRQETQYF	TGTGCCAGTAGTAATCAGCGGCAAGAGACCCAGTACTTC
TRBJ2-1	TRBD1	20	NA	TRBV10-3	CAISLNLGQGMAVSHNEQFF	TGTGCCATCAGCCTAAACCTTGGACAGGGTATGGCGGTATCCCACAATGAGCAGTTCTTC
TRBJ1-2	NA	12	NA	TRBV10-2	CASSEGNYGYTF	TGCGCCAGCAGTGAGGGAAACTATGGCTACACCTTC
TRBJ1-6	NA	13	NA	TRBV30	CACRGAGNSPLHF	TGTGCCTGTCGTGGGGCGGGTAATTCACCCCTCCACTTT
TRBJ1-2	TRBD1	12	NA	TRBV28	CASTSGTAHINF	TGTGCCAGCACCTCCGGGACAGCCCATATCAACTTC
TRBJ2-7	TRBD2	17	NA	TRBV11-2	CASSPGVAGRPSYEQYF	TGTGCCAGCAGCCCAGGGGTAGCGGGAAGACCATCATACGAGCAGTACTTC
TRBJ2-1	NA	15	NA	TRBV4-3	CASSQDPGVGNEQFF	TGCGCCAGCAGCCAAGATCCGGGAGTCGGCAATGAGCAGTTCTTC
TRBJ1-6	NA	16	NA	TRBV4-1	CASSQEAGLRNSPLHF	TGCGCCAGCAGCCAAGAAGCCGGGCTCCGAAATTCACCCCTCCACTTT
TRBJ1-2	NA	14	NA	TRBV14	CASSHMGALYGYTF	TGTGCCAGCAGCCATATGGGGGCACTATATGGCTACACCTTC
TRBJ1-2	NA	11	once	TRBV7-2	CASSSSYGYTF	TGTGCCAGCAGCTCCTCTTATGGCTACACCTTC
TRBJ2-7	TRBD2	12	NA	TRBV5-4	CASSQPGTSPDF	TGTGCCAGCAGCCAACCCGGGACTAGTCCCGACTTC
TRBJ1-1	TRBD1	17	NA	TRBV18	CASSSSRDRKLLTEAFF	TGTGCCAGCTCATCATCCCGGGACAGGAAATTATTAACTGAAGCTTTCTTT
TRBJ2-7	NA	13	NA	TRBV7-2	CASSLAVQFQQYF	TGTGCCAGCAGCTTAGCAGTGCAGTTTCAGCAGTACTTC
TRBJ1-6	TRBD1	16	NA	TRBV11-2	CASSTGTGVGNSPLHF	TGTGCCAGCAGCACCGGGACAGGGGTGGGGAATTCACCCCTCCACTTT
TRBJ2-7	TRBD1	15	NA	TRBV6-5	CASSPGGTGSYEQYF	TGTGCCAGCAGTCCCGGCGGGACAGGGTCCTACGAGCAGTACTTC
TRBJ1-4	NA	13	NA	TRBV6-1	CASSGVSNEKLFF	TGTGCCAGCAGTGGTGTGTCTAATGAAAAACTGTTTTTT